This T cell receptor beta chain derives from a study of shared clonotypes between healthy human individuals. Broader study findings: Generation probabilities were higher for clonotypes shared across all four sorted-subset donors than for unshared ones.

With regard to this clone: Its target is unknown.

Data came from immunoSEQ multiplex PCR; TCRdb stores just in-frame clones and leaves some out. The data hold roughly 640,000 clones, with around 97% observed a single time. The V gene's germline CDR1 is KGHSH and CDR2 LQKENI. The CDR3 spans 13 residues. After removal of 4 bases from V and 5 bases from J, the junction contained 2 bases not matched to a gene. Source material: naive CD4+ T cells sorted from blood. Specified subset: CD45RA+ positively selected. The TCR originated in a woman between 25 and 40 years old in good health. The chain recombines TRBV18 with TRBJ2-1; 7 nucleotides agree with TRBD1. CDR3 sequence: CASSRDRDNEQFF. The DNA for the CDR3 is TGTGCCAGCTCACGGGACAGAGACAATGAGCAGTTCTTC. Variable domain in full (rest from reference TRBV18 and TRBJ2-1): NAGVMQNPRHLVRRRGQEARLRCSPMKGHSHVYWYRQLPEEGLKFMVYLQKENIIDESGMPKERFSAEFPKEGPSILRIQQVVRGDSAAYFCASSRDRDNEQFFGPGTRLTVL.